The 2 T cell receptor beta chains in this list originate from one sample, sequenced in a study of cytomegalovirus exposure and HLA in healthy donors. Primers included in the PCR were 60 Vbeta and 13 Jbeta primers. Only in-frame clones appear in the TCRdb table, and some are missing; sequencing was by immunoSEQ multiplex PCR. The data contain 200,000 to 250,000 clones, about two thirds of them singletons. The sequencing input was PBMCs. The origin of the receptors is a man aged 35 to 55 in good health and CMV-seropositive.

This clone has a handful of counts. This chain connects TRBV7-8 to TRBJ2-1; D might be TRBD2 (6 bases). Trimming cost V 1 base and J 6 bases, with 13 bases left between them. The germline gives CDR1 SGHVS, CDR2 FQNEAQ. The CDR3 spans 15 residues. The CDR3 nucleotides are TGTGCCAGCAGCTTAGGGGGACTCACCACCAATGAGCAGTTCTTC. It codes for CASSLGGLTTNEQFF.

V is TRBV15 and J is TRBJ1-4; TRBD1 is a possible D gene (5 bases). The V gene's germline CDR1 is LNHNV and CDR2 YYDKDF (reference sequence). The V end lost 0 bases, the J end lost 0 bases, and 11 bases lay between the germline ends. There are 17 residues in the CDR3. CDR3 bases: TGTGCCACCAGCAGAGATGGACACCTTGCAACTAATGAAAAACTGTTTTTT. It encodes CATSRDGHLATNEKLFF.